This T cell receptor (beta chain) derives from a study of blood T cell repertoires in COVID-19. This CDR3 spans 13 amino acids. Trimming removed 6 bases at V and 0 bases at J, with 8 bases between. Germline CDR1 MRHNA, CDR2 SNTAGT. Here immunoSEQ multiplex PCR was the method, and the copy in TCRdb shows in-frame clones only, minus some. The sample contains 450,000 to 500,000 clones, 80% to 90% of which appear only once. This chain links TRBV6-4 with TRBJ1-1; D remains ambiguous. Sequenced: peripheral blood. This receptor was obtained from a human donor in a cohort sampled during active COVID-19. CDR3 amino acids: CASRRELNTEAFF. The CDR3 bases are TGTGCCAGCAGGAGAGAGTTGAACACTGAAGCTTTCTTT.